The clone carrying this T cell receptor beta chain turned up a few times. Germline CDR1 and CDR2: MNHEY and SVGEGT. V shed 7 bases and J 6 bases; nucleotides not matched to a gene: 5. This CDR3 is built from 14 residues. Universal primer sites and UMIs were introduced during 5'RACE template-switching synthesis of TCR cDNA. TCRdb re-analysed the 5' RACE reads in MiXCR, keeping a single row per CDR3 protein. The table records approximately 600,000 distinct CDR3 sequences, about 12% of them present only once. This entry is derived from a study of T cells after yellow fever vaccination. Study background: The SMART-Seq v4 Ultra Low Input method served to prepare the low-cell-number fractions.

This chain joins TRBV6-2 or TRBV6-3 and TRBJ2-1, with 11 bases fitting TRBD2. The sample in question was PBMCs, obtained on the day of the yellow fever booster vaccination. This clonotype was sampled from a young man who received the YFV17D yellow fever vaccine. CDR3 nucleotides: TGTGCCAGCACTACCGGGACTAGCGGCAATGAGCAGTTCTTC. Its protein is CASTTGTSGNEQFF.